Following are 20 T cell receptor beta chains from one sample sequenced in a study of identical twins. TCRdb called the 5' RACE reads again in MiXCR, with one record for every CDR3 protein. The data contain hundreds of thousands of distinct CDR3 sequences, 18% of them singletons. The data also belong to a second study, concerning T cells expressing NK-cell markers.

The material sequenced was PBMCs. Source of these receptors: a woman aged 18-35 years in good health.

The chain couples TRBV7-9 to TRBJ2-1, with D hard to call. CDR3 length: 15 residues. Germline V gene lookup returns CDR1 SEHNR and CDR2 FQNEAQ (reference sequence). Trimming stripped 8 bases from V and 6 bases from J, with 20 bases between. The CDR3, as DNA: TGTGCCAGCCGACCAGGTTGGTCCATCGGCAATGAGCAGTTCTTC. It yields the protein CASRPGWSIGNEQFF. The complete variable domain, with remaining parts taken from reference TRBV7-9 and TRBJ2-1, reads DTGVSQNPRHKITKRGQNVTFRCDPISEHNRLYWYRQTLGQGPEFLTYFQNEAQLEKSRLLSDRFSAERPKGSFSTLEIQRTEQGDSAMYLCASRPGWSIGNEQFFGPGTRLTVL.

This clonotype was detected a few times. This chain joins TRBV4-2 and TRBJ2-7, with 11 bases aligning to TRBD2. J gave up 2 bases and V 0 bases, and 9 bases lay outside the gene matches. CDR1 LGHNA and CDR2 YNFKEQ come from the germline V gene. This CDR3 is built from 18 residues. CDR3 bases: TGTGCCAGCAGCCAAGATGAAAGGACTAGCGGGTCTACCTACGAGCAGTACTTC. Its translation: CASSQDERTSGSTYEQYF.

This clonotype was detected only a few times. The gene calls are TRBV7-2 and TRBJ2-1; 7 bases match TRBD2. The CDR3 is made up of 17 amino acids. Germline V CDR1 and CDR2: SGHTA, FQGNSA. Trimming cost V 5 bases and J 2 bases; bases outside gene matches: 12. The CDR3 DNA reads TGTGCCAGCAGCCCCCAGGCCCTAGCGGACCCCTACAATGAGCAGTTCTTC. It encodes CASSPQALADPYNEQFF.

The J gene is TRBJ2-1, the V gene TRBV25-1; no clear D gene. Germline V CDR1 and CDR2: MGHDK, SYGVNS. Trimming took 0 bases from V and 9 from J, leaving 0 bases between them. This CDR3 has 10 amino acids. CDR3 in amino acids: CASSEYEQFF. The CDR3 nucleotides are TGTGCCAGCAGTGAATATGAGCAGTTCTTC.

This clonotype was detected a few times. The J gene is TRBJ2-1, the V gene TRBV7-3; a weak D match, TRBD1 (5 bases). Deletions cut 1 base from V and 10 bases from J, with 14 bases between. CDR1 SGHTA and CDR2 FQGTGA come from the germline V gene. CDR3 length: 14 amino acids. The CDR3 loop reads CASSLNFEGAEQFF. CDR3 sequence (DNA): TGTGCCAGCAGCTTAAATTTTGAAGGGGCCGAGCAGTTCTTC.

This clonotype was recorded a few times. Here the CDR3 DNA reads TGTGCCAGCTCACCAGCGGTCGGGGCAGCAAATCCCTACGAGCAGTACTTC. Its protein product is CASSPAVGAANPYEQYF. The J gene is TRBJ2-7, the V gene TRBV18; D might be TRBD1 or TRBD2, each matching 5 bases. The V end was cut by 2 bases, the J end by 2 bases, with 19 bases between. This CDR3 region has 17 residues. Looked up from germline, CDR1 is KGHSH and CDR2 is LQKENI.

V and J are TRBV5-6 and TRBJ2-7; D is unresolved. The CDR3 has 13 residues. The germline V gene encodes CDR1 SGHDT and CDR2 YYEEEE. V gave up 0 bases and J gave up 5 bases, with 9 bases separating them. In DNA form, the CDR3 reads TGTGCCAGCAGCTTGGAGGCGTTCGACGAGCAGTACTTC. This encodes CASSLEAFDEQYF.

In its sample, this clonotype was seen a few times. This CDR3 is CASSPGQGREQFF. In DNA, the CDR3 is TGTGCCAGCAGTCCCGGACAGGGGCGTGAGCAGTTCTTC. The gene calls are TRBV12-3 or TRBV12-4 and TRBJ2-1; the match to TRBD1 covers 9 bases. The junction had 5 bases not matched to a gene; V was cut back by 5 bases and J by 9 bases. The CDR3 has 13 amino acids.

The CDR3: CASSYDPGQGDYEQYF. The CDR3 DNA is TGTGCCAGCAGCTATGACCCGGGACAGGGGGACTACGAGCAGTACTTC. The rearrangement links TRBV5-5 to TRBJ2-7, with 11 bases that match TRBD1. The germline CDR1 and CDR2 sequences are SGHKS and YYEKEE (reference sequence). Germline trimming cut 3 bases from V and 3 bases from J; bases unmatched to any gene: 8. CDR3 length equals 16 residues.

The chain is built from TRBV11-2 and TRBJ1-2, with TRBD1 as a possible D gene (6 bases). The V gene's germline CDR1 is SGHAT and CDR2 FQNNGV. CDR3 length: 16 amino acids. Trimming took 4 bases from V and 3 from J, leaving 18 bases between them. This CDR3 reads CASSSNPEGGYYGYTF. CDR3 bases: TGTGCCAGCAGCTCGAATCCCGAGGGGGGCTACTATGGCTACACCTTC.

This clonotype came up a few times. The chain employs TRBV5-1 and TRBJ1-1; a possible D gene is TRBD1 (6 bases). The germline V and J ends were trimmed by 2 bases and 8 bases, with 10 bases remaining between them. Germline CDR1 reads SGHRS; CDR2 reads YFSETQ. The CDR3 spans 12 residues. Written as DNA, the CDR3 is TGCGCCAGCAGCTTTGTGGGGGGCGAAGCTTTCTTT. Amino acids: CASSFVGGEAFF.

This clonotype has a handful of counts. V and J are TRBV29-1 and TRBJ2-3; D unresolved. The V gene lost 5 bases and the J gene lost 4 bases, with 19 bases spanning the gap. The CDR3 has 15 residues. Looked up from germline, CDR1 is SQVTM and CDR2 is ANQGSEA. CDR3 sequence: CSVRSGIKAADTQYF. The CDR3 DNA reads TGCAGCGTTCGCTCGGGCATTAAGGCCGCAGATACGCAGTATTTT.

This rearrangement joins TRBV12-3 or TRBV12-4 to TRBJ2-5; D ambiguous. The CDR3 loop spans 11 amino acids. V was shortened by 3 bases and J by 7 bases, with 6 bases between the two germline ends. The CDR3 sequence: CASSFAGTQYF. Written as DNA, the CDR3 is TGTGCCAGCAGTTTCGCCGGGACCCAGTACTTC.

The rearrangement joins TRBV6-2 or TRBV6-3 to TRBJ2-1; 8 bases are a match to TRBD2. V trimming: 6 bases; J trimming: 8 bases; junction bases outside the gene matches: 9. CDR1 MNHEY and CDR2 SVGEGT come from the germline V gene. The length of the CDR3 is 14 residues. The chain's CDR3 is CASRRAGVGYEQFF. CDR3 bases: TGTGCCAGCAGGAGAGCGGGGGTAGGCTATGAGCAGTTCTTC.

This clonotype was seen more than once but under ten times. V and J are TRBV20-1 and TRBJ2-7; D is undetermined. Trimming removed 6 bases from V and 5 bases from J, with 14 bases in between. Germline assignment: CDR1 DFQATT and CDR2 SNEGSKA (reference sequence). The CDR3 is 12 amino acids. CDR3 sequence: CSATDVSHEQYF. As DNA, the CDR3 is TGCAGTGCGACCGATGTGTCCCACGAGCAGTACTTC.

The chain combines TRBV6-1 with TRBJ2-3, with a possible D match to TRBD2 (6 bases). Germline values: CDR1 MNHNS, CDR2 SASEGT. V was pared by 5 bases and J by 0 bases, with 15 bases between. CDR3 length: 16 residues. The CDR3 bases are TGTGCCAGCAGTCAAACGGGGGACGCTAGCACAGATACGCAGTATTTT. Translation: CASSQTGDASTDTQYF.

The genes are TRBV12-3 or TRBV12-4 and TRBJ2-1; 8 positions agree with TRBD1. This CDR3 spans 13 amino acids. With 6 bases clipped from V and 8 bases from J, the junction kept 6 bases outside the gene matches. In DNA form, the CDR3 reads TGTGCCAGCAGCCCGGACAGGGTGTATGAGCAGTTCTTC. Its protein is CASSPDRVYEQFF.

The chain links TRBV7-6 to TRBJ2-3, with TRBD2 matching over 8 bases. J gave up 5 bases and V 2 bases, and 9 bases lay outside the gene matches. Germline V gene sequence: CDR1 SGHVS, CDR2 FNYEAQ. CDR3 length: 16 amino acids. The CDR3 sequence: CASSLFPGGPGDTQYF. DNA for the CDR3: TGTGCCAGCAGCTTATTCCCGGGGGGGCCAGGAGATACGCAGTATTTT.

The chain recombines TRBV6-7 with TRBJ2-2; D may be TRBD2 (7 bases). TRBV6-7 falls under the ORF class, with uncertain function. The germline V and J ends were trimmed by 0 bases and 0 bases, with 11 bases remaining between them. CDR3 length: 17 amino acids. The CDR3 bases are TGTGCCAGCAGTTACTCGAGGGGGGGGACGAACACCGGGGAGCTGTTTTTT. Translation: CASSYSRGGTNTGELFF.

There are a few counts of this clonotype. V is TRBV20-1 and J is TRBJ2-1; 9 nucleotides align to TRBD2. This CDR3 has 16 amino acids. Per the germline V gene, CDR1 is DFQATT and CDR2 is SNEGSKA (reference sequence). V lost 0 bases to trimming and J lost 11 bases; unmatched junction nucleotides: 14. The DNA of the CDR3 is TGCAGTGCTAGAGATAGAATTTGGGTAGCGGGGGCCCAGCAGTTCTTC. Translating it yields CSARDRIWVAGAQQFF.